Shown below are 24 T cell receptor beta chains from a single sample sequenced in a study of CD8 T cells in Susac syndrome. Random hexamers served to reverse transcribe about 0.5 to 1 ug RNA. TCRdb reprocessed the immunoSEQ multiplex PCR reads with MiXCR, giving one entry per CDR3 protein. This table holds about 300,000 distinct CDR3 sequences, approximately 85% found once. The sequencing sample was made of CD8+ T cells from PBMCs. Receptor source: a human donor with multiple sclerosis.

The gene calls are TRBV27 and TRBJ2-1; D gene ambiguous. The CDR3 has 16 amino acids. V gave up 3 bases and J gave up 0 bases, with 12 bases separating them. From germline, CDR1 is MNHEY and CDR2 SMNVEV (reference sequence). CDR3 in amino acids: CASSFLGPRSYNEQFF. The CDR3 coding sequence is TGTGCCAGCAGTTTTTTGGGTCCCCGCTCCTACAATGAGCAGTTCTTC.

This chain uses TRBV7-3 with TRBJ1-1; 9 positions match TRBD1. The CDR3 has 18 residues. CDR1 is SGHTA and CDR2 is FQGTGA in the germline V gene. Trimming removed 1 base from V and 6 bases from J; junction bases left unmatched: 15. In DNA, the CDR3 is TGTGCCAGCAGCTTAATACCCCCGACAGGGGGTCTAAGTTCTGAAGCTTTCTTT. Translated: CASSLIPPTGGLSSEAFF.

The V call is TRBV7-9, the J call TRBJ2-1; D is uncertain. Germline values: CDR1 SEHNR, CDR2 FQNEAQ (reference sequence). This CDR3 is built from 17 residues. The V end was cut by 2 bases, the J end by 0 bases, with 14 bases between. The CDR3 bases are TGTGCCAGCAGCTTAAATGTGAGGTCGAGCTCCTACAATGAGCAGTTCTTC. It is translated as CASSLNVRSSSYNEQFF. The variable domain in full, completed from reference TRBV7-9 and TRBJ2-1, reads DTGVSQNPRHKITKRGQNVTFRCDPISEHNRLYWYRQTLGQGPEFLTYFQNEAQLEKSRLLSDRFSAERPKGSFSTLEIQRTEQGDSAMYLCASSLNVRSSSYNEQFFGPGTRLTVL.

The V gene is TRBV11-2, the J gene TRBJ2-5; D remains ambiguous. The CDR3 is 12 amino acids. Trimming cost V 5 bases and J 0 bases, with 4 bases left between them. Germline CDR1 reads SGHAT; CDR2 reads FQNNGV. The CDR3 is CASSGYQETQYF. The CDR3 nucleotides read TGTGCCAGCAGCGGCTACCAAGAGACCCAGTACTTC.

J is TRBJ2-7 and V is TRBV7-9, with D tentatively TRBD2 (5 bases). The V end lost 4 bases, the J end lost 2 bases, and 15 bases lay between the germline ends. There are 15 residues in the CDR3. Germline CDR1 SEHNR, CDR2 FQNEAQ (reference sequence). The CDR3 sequence is CASSSEVDSTYEQYF. For the CDR3, the DNA is TGTGCCAGCAGCTCAGAGGTGGACTCAACCTACGAGCAGTACTTC.

Comment on this clonotype: The junction does not match germline at one end; this may be a read error. The V gene is TRBV2, the J gene TRBJ2-1, with D possibly called TRBD1 or TRBD2 (6 bases each). CDR1 SNHLY and CDR2 FYNNEI come from the germline V gene. The CDR3 sequence is 13 residues long. The CDR3 spells CASSAGQYIEQFF. CDR3 nucleotides: TGTGCCAGCAGCGCGGGACAATACATTGAGCAGTTCTTC.

This rearrangement joins TRBV27 to TRBJ2-1, with D maybe TRBD2 (5 bases). Germline CDR1 reads MNHEY; CDR2 reads SMNVEV (reference sequence). The V end was cut by 4 bases, the J end by 2 bases, with 15 bases between. This CDR3 spans 16 amino acids. CDR3 amino acids: CASSSPGSGPYNEQFF. The CDR3 bases are TGTGCCAGCAGTTCCCCTGGGAGCGGCCCCTACAATGAGCAGTTCTTC.

The genes are TRBV27 and TRBJ2-7; 14 nucleotides match TRBD2. This CDR3 is 16 amino acids long. Germline CDR1 is MNHEY and CDR2 is SMNVEV (reference sequence). The J segment lost 1 base and the V segment lost 5 bases, leaving 4 bases of the junction unmatched. The CDR3 DNA sequence: TGTGCCAGCAGTGCGGGACTAGCGGGAGTATCCTACGAGCAGTACTTC. This codes for CASSAGLAGVSYEQYF.

V is TRBV7-6 and J is TRBJ1-2, with 9 bases lining up with TRBD1. The CDR3 spans 15 residues. V trimming: 1 base; J trimming: 7 bases; junction bases outside the gene matches: 7. Per germline, CDR1 SGHVS and CDR2 FNYEAQ. The CDR3 loop reads CASSLGPGQGGGYTF. CDR3 nucleotide sequence: TGTGCCAGCAGCTTAGGTCCGGGACAGGGAGGTGGCTACACCTTC.

This sequence joins TRBV7-6 and TRBJ1-1, with TRBD1 as a possible D gene (6 bases). The CDR3 sequence is 13 residues long. V dropped 4 bases and J dropped 4 bases, with 10 bases sitting between them. The V gene's germline CDR1 is SGHVS and CDR2 FNYEAQ. CDR3 amino acids: CASSSGQSTEAFF. CDR3 sequence (DNA): TGTGCCAGCAGCTCCGGACAGTCCACTGAAGCTTTCTTT.

CDR3 sequence: CSASSAPGANVLTF. As DNA, the CDR3 is TGCAGTGCTAGCTCGGCCCCTGGGGCCAACGTCCTGACTTTC. The chain is built from TRBV20-1 and TRBJ2-6; D remains unclear. Germline V gene sequence: CDR1 DFQATT, CDR2 SNEGSKA (reference sequence). V was cut by 3 bases and J by 2 bases, with 8 bases left in between. The CDR3 runs to 14 residues.

J is TRBJ2-3 and V is TRBV7-8; TRBD2 aligns across 9 bases. Germline loops: CDR1 SGHVS, CDR2 FQNEAQ. V lost 5 bases, J lost 0 bases, and 18 bases stayed unmatched. This CDR3 region has 20 residues. The CDR3 region has the DNA TGTGCCAGCAGCGACATACTAGCGGGTGGGCTCCGACCTAGCACAGATACGCAGTATTTT. Translation gives CASSDILAGGLRPSTDTQYF.

V is TRBV5-6 and J is TRBJ1-2; maybe TRBD1 (5 bases). Trimming removed 4 bases at V and 2 bases at J, with 18 bases between. Germline V gives CDR1 SGHDT, CDR2 YYEEEE. The CDR3 consists of 16 residues. The CDR3 DNA reads TGTGCCAGCAGCCCACGGTGGGGGACTCTCAACTATGGCTACACCTTC. Amino acids: CASSPRWGTLNYGYTF. The full variable domain, in which reference TRBV5-6 and TRBJ1-2 provide the parts outside the CDR3, is DAGVTQSPTHLIKTRGQQVTLRCSPKSGHDTVSWYQQALGQGPQFIFQYYEEEERQRGNFPDRFSGHQFPNYSSELNVNALLLGDSALYLCASSPRWGTLNYGYTFGSGTRLTVV.

This chain joins TRBV19 and TRBJ2-7; TRBD2 matches 12 bases. Trimming removed 3 bases from V and 7 bases from J; junction bases left unmatched: 7. This CDR3 comprises 15 residues. In germline, CDR1 is LNHDA, CDR2 SQIVND (reference sequence). In nucleotides, the CDR3 is TGTGCCAGTAGTATCTCGCTAGCGGGAGGGCATGAGCAGTACTTC. It yields the protein CASSISLAGGHEQYF.

The chain uses TRBV4-3 and TRBJ2-5; D unresolved. CDR3 length equals 13 residues. Germline V gives CDR1 LGHNA, CDR2 YSLEER. The V and J ends lost 3 bases and 7 bases respectively, with 12 bases between them. The CDR3 here is CASSHTTKGTQYF. The CDR3 region has the DNA TGCGCCAGCAGCCACACCACGAAGGGGACCCAGTACTTC.

As DNA, the CDR3 is TGTGCCAGTAGTATGCTATACACCGGCGGAACTGAAGCTTTCTTT. Translated, it gives CASSMLYTGGTEAFF. The V gene is TRBV19, the J gene TRBJ1-1; D is unresolved. Germline values: CDR1 LNHDA, CDR2 SQIVND (reference sequence). V gave up 3 bases and J gave up 5 bases, with 16 bases separating them. This CDR3 is built from 15 residues.

The gene calls are TRBV2 and TRBJ2-7; the D gene is possibly TRBD1 (5 bases). V was trimmed by 7 bases and J by 4 bases, leaving 11 bases between them. The CDR3 runs to 12 residues. Germline V gene lookup returns CDR1 SNHLY and CDR2 FYNNEI. The CDR3 region has the DNA TGTGCCAGCATCCAGGGTGGATACGAGCAGTACTTC. The encoded protein is CASIQGGYEQYF.

The rearrangement links TRBV11-2 to TRBJ2-1, with D tentatively TRBD2 (6 bases). V lost 5 bases and J 6 bases, leaving 23 bases between the germline ends. CDR1 and CDR2 (germline): SGHAT, FQNNGV. The CDR3 runs 17 residues. The CDR3 DNA is TGTGCCAGCAGCCCCCCGCGGTTTCGGGAGAATGGCAATGAGCAGTTCTTC. Protein sequence: CASSPPRFRENGNEQFF.

The chain carries TRBV7-9 and TRBJ1-5; possibly TRBD1 for D (5 bases). The CDR3 has 16 residues. From germline, CDR1 is SEHNR and CDR2 FQNEAQ (reference sequence). V dropped 1 base and J dropped 6 bases, with 16 bases sitting between them. CDR3 sequence (DNA): TGTGCCAGCAGCTTAGTCTTGGGGGATACTGCTCAGCCCCAGCATTTT. Amino acids: CASSLVLGDTAQPQHF.

This chain uses TRBV14 with TRBJ2-7; 13 nucleotides line up with TRBD2. The CDR3 runs 17 residues. Trimming cost V 2 bases and J 5 bases; bases outside gene matches: 9. Germline V gene lookup returns CDR1 SGHDN and CDR2 FVKESK. CDR3: CASSQMTSGRHSDEQYF. Here the CDR3 DNA reads TGTGCCAGCAGCCAAATGACTAGCGGGAGGCATTCGGACGAGCAGTACTTC. The full variable domain, rest sourced from reference TRBV14 and TRBJ2-7, is EAGVTQFPSHSVIEKGQTVTLRCDPISGHDNLYWYRRVMGKEIKFLLHFVKESKQDESGMPNNRFLAERTGGTYSTLKVQPAELEDSGVYFCASSQMTSGRHSDEQYFGPGTRLTVT.

The rearrangement uses TRBV27 and TRBJ2-7; tentative D call: TRBD2 (6 bases). Germline CDR1 reads MNHEY; CDR2 reads SMNVEV (reference sequence). With 5 bases removed from V and 3 bases from J, the gap between germline ends came to 17 bases. The CDR3 runs to 15 residues. CDR3 in DNA: TGTGCCAGCAGTGGGGGGACCGACCTGATCTACGAGCAGTACTTC. This sequence encodes CASSGGTDLIYEQYF.

This clonotype was seen only a few times. The genes are TRBV27 and TRBJ2-7; a possible D gene is TRBD1 (5 bases). Trimming pared 5 bases from V and 2 bases from J, leaving 13 bases between. Germline loops: CDR1 MNHEY, CDR2 SMNVEV (reference sequence). CDR3 length: 14 residues. CDR3 sequence: CASSDSLKAYEQYF. The CDR3 nucleotides are TGTGCCAGCAGTGACAGCTTAAAGGCCTACGAGCAGTACTTC.

V gene TRBV27 combines with J gene TRBJ1-1; D is possibly TRBD1 (6 bases). Germline V lookup: CDR1 MNHEY, CDR2 SMNVEV (reference sequence). CDR3 length: 15 amino acids. With 7 bases removed from V and 3 bases from J, the gap between germline ends came to 18 bases. CDR3 coding DNA: TGTGCCAGCAACGGGGGGGCGACTGGAGACACTGAAGCTTTCTTT. The encoded protein is CASNGGATGDTEAFF.

This chain uses TRBV28 with TRBJ1-2; the D is unclear. The CDR3 spans 15 residues. V gave up 3 bases and J gave up 4 bases, with 15 bases separating them. Germline CDR1 is MDHEN and CDR2 is SYDVKM. The CDR3 nucleotides are TGTGCCAGCAGTTTGGTTGGCAGTCTCGTCTATGGCTACACCTTC. Translating gives CASSLVGSLVYGYTF.